These 11 T cell receptor beta chains came from one sample sequenced in a study of PD-1 blockade in classical Hodgkin lymphoma. Each patient's relapse followed autologous stem cell transplantation, and brentuximab vedotin exposure varied. Measured with immunoSEQ multiplex PCR; TCRdb has only the in-frame clones, and not every one. The sample comprises some 95,000 clones, 80% to 90% of which are singletons, and about 10% rests with the top ten. Sequencing was performed on peripheral blood mononuclear cells (PBMCs), taken before the second cycle of nivolumab. The receptors were gathered from a human donor with classical Hodgkin lymphoma.

The chain combines TRBV6-1 with TRBJ2-7; tentatively, D is TRBD1 (6 bases). The germline V gene has CDR1 MNHNS and CDR2 SASEGT. Trimming cost V 3 bases and J 3 bases, with 18 bases left between them. The CDR3 loop spans 16 amino acids. CDR3 in DNA: TGTGCCAGCAGTGATCCCTACCGGGACAACAACTACGAGCAGTACTTC. Protein: CASSDPYRDNNYEQYF.

This chain joins TRBV11-2 and TRBJ2-2; D possibly corresponds to TRBD2 (5 bases). V lost 5 bases and J 7 bases, leaving 20 bases between the germline ends. The germline CDR1 and CDR2 sequences are SGHAT and FQNNGV. CDR3 length: 16 amino acids. This CDR3 is CASSPPTRAQGGELFF. CDR3 DNA: TGTGCCAGCAGCCCTCCCACTAGGGCCCAAGGCGGGGAGCTGTTTTTT.

This chain joins TRBV5-1 and TRBJ2-7, with TRBD2 matching 10 bases. CDR3 length: 15 residues. The V and J ends lost 4 bases and 2 bases, in that order; junction bases with no gene match: 6. Per germline, CDR1 SGHRS and CDR2 YFSETQ. DNA for the CDR3: TGCGCCAGCAGCCCGGCTAGCGGGGGTCCCTACGAGCAGTACTTC. Translation gives CASSPASGGPYEQYF.

The V and J genes are TRBV2 and TRBJ2-7; 9 bases line up with TRBD2. CDR3 size: 17 residues. Germline assignment: CDR1 SNHLY and CDR2 FYNNEI. J gave up 0 bases and V 6 bases, and 12 bases lay outside the gene matches. The CDR3 is CASSLWTGREGSYEQYF. CDR3 in DNA: TGTGCCAGCAGCCTTTGGACGGGGCGGGAGGGCTCCTACGAGCAGTACTTC.

J is TRBJ2-1 and V is TRBV2; D could derive from TRBD1 or TRBD2 (5 bases each). The V gene's germline CDR1 is SNHLY and CDR2 FYNNEI. V lost 3 bases and J lost 4, with 13 bases in between. The CDR3 length is 15 residues. The CDR3 is CASSDLPGGYNEQFF. In DNA, the CDR3 is TGTGCCAGCAGTGACCTACCTGGGGGATACAATGAGCAGTTCTTC.

The rearrangement uses TRBV18 and TRBJ2-3; the D gene is possibly TRBD2 (7 bases). CDR1 and CDR2 from the germline V gene are KGHSH and LQKENI. The CDR3 is 12 amino acids. The V end was cut by 5 bases, the J end by 6 bases, with 9 bases between. CDR3 sequence: CASSGGADTQYF. CDR3 DNA sequence: TGTGCCAGCTCAGGGGGGGCGGATACGCAGTATTTT.

The sample holds one count of this clone. The rearrangement joins TRBV19 to TRBJ2-5; 8 nucleotides line up with TRBD2. CDR1 and CDR2 (germline): LNHDA, SQIVND (reference sequence). This CDR3 contains 15 residues. The V and J ends lost 3 bases and 5 bases, in that order; junction bases with no gene match: 8. Here the CDR3 reads CASSIGAGARETQYF. In nucleotides, the CDR3 is TGTGCCAGTAGTATTGGAGCGGGAGCCCGGGAGACCCAGTACTTC.

This clone showed up many times. CDR3 in DNA: TGTGCCAGCAGCTCGGGACTAGCGGGAAAGAGCTCCTACAATGAGCAGTTCTTC. Protein product: CASSSGLAGKSSYNEQFF. J is TRBJ2-1 and V is TRBV4-2; 13 nucleotides align to TRBD2. The trim removed 5 bases at V and 0 bases at J, leaving 7 bases unmatched. This CDR3 has 18 residues. In germline, CDR1 is LGHNA, CDR2 YNFKEQ.

The chain joins TRBV14 to TRBJ1-1; D uncertain. CDR3 length equals 15 residues. Germline CDR1 reads SGHDN; CDR2 reads FVKESK. V was cut by 1 base and J by 1 base, with 10 bases left in between. The CDR3 coding sequence is TGTGCCAGCAGCCAAGGGGCGGCTTGGAACACTGAAGCTTTCTTT. This sequence encodes CASSQGAAWNTEAFF.

The CDR3 DNA sequence: TGTGCCACCAGCAGGGACAGTAACACTGAAGCTTTCTTT. This codes for CATSRDSNTEAFF. V usage is TRBV15 and J usage is TRBJ1-1; D is perhaps TRBD1 (6 bases). Trimming removed 3 bases from V and 2 bases from J, with 7 bases in between. The CDR3 consists of 13 residues. Looked up from germline, CDR1 is LNHNV and CDR2 is YYDKDF (reference sequence).

The CDR3 is CASSLGAGAGPQYNEQFF. DNA of the CDR3: TGTGCCAGCAGCTTAGGAGCGGGGGCCGGGCCCCAGTACAATGAGCAGTTCTTC. The chain couples TRBV7-9 to TRBJ2-1; 8 bases agree with TRBD2. The germline CDR1 and CDR2 sequences are SEHNR and FQNEAQ (reference sequence). The CDR3 extends over 18 amino acids. The trim removed 1 base at V and 4 bases at J, leaving 12 bases unmatched.